The T cell receptor beta chain under discussion was sequenced for a study of technical replicates of blood from a handful of donors. The CDR3 consists of 15 residues. The V gene's germline CDR1 is LNHNV and CDR2 YYDKDF (reference sequence). Trimming removed 1 base from V and 3 bases from J, with 12 bases in between. Assay: immunoSEQ multiplex PCR; the TCRdb copy retains only in-frame clones and omits some. This table has 44,000 or so clones, 80% to 95% appearing once. This chain joins TRBV15 and TRBJ2-5; a possible D gene is TRBD1 (6 bases). The clonotype originates from a human donor in good health. Some clones in this sample may be carry-over from other donors' samples. Sequenced: PBMCs. The CDR3 is CATSRAYREEETQYF. For the CDR3, the DNA is TGTGCCACCAGCAGAGCTTACAGGGAAGAAGAGACCCAGTACTTC.